This T cell receptor beta chain is drawn from a study of T-cell memory formation after mild COVID-19. TCRdb re-called the 5' RACE reads through MiXCR, storing one row per CDR3 protein. The sample carries about 140,000 distinct CDR3 sequences, around 15% recorded once. Sequencing was done on a sample of PBMCs or a T cell subset sorted from them (not recorded which). The sequence was collected from an adult woman who had mild COVID-19 (a few samples of this study predate the infection). Cell type and time point are not known.

The CDR3 loop reads CASSLRAGSGSHYNEQFF. CDR3 nucleotides: TGTGCCAGCAGCCTACGCGCCGGCAGCGGGAGTCACTACAATGAGCAGTTCTTC. The chain combines TRBV11-3 with TRBJ2-1, with 8 bases fitting TRBD2. CDR1 and CDR2 (germline): SGHNT, YENEEA. V trimming: 5 bases; J trimming: 3 bases; junction bases outside the gene matches: 15. This CDR3 is 18 amino acids long.